Below, one T cell receptor beta chain is given with its context. Its antigen is undetermined. 60 Vbeta and 13 Jbeta primers were used in PCR. The data were produced by immunoSEQ multiplex PCR, yet TCRdb's version contains in-frame clones alone and is incomplete. The table has 140,000 to 150,000 clones, 79% seen once. J was trimmed by 4 bases and V by 2 bases; bases with no gene match: 4. The CDR3 length is 15 residues. Germline values: CDR1 MGHRA, CDR2 YSYEKL. The data originate from a study of cytomegalovirus exposure and HLA in healthy donors. Regarding the study as a whole: V- and J-gene trimming in TCR beta was tied to a missense DCLRE1C variant by an analysis performed later. Several of the most significant clusters appeared linked to common viral pathogens, based on a later analysis. The study carried out a later analysis of TCR beta sequences. It associated some 17,000 of them with specific HLA alleles at a false discovery rate of 0.05.

This receptor was obtained from a woman between 40 and 50 years old in good health and CMV-seropositive. The sample taken for sequencing was PBMCs. This rearrangement joins TRBV4-1 to TRBJ2-1, with TRBD2 identical over 8 bases. The CDR3 sequence is CASSQRGGGYNEQFF. The CDR3 DNA reads as TGCGCCAGCAGCCAAAGAGGCGGGGGGTACAATGAGCAGTTCTTC.